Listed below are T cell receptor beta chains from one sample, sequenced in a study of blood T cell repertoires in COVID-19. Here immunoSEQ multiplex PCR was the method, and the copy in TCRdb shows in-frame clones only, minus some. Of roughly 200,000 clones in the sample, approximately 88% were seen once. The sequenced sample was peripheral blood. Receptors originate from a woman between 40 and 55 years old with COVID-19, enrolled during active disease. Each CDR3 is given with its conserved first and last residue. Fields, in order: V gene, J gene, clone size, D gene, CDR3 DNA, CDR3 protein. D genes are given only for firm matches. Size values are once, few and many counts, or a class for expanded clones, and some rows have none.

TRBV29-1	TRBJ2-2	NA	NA	TGCAGCGTTAACTGGGCCGGGGTCGGGGAGCTGTTTTTT	CSVNWAGVGELFF
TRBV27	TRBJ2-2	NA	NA	TGTGCCAGCAGGGATGACACAAACACCGGGGAGCTGTTTTTT	CASRDDTNTGELFF
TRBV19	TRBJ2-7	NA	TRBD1	TGTGCCAGTAGTAGGGGGATGACAGGGGGCGGCGAGCAGTACTTC	CASSRGMTGGGEQYF
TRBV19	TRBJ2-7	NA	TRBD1	TGTGCCAGTAGTACAAACAGGGGCGGGGAGCAGTACTTC	CASSTNRGGEQYF
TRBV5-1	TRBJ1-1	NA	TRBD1	TGCGCCAGCAGCCGAGACGGACAGGCAGGGACTGAAGCTTTCTTT	CASSRDGQAGTEAFF
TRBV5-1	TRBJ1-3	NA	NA	TGCGCCAGCAGCTTGGATAGCAGCATTGGAAACACCATATATTTT	CASSLDSSIGNTIYF
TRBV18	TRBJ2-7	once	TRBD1	TGTGCCAGCTCACCGCCCGACAGGGGCGAGCAGTACTTC	CASSPPDRGEQYF
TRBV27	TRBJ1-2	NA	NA	TGTGCCAGCAGTTTATCGTTCCCCCTAGCATATGGCTACACCTTC	CASSLSFPLAYGYTF
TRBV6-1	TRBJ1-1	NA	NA	TGTGCCAGCAGTGAGAAGGGGTCGGACACTGAAGCTTTCTTT	CASSEKGSDTEAFF
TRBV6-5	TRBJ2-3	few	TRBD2	TGTGCCAGCAGATTGGCGGGGGGATCCACAGATACGCAGTATTTT	CASRLAGGSTDTQYF
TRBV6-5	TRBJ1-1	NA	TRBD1	TGTGCCAGCATCCATCAGGGGGATACTGAAGCTTTCTTT	CASIHQGDTEAFF
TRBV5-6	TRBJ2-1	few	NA	TGTGCCAGCAGCTTCCGACAGGTTTATGGTGAGCAGTTCTTC	CASSFRQVYGEQFF
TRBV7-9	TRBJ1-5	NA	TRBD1	TGTGCCAGCAGCTTTGCGACAGGGGGCAATCAGCCCCAGCATTTT	CASSFATGGNQPQHF
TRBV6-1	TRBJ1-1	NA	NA	TGTGCCAGCAGTGAAGGGAGGGAAGCTTTCTTT	CASSEGREAFF
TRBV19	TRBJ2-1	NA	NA	TGTGCCAGTAGTACAGGCGGGGGCCCGGATGAGCAGTTCTTC	CASSTGGGPDEQFF
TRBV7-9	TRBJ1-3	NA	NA	TGTGCCAGCAGCTTAGCCGACTTCTCTGGAAACACCATATATTTT	CASSLADFSGNTIYF